This TCR beta chain is drawn from a study of blood T cell repertoires in COVID-19. Germline CDR1 is LNHNV and CDR2 is YYDKDF (reference sequence). Unmatched junction bases numbered 2, after V lost 7 bases and J lost 4 bases. This CDR3 comprises 13 residues. Some clones are missing from TCRdb's copy, which holds only in-frame ones; the method was immunoSEQ multiplex PCR. The sample contains 45,000 to 50,000 clones, approximately 84% of which appear only once. Specimen: peripheral blood. The chain links TRBV15 to TRBJ2-3; 10 nucleotides line up with TRBD1. The origin of this receptor is a woman aged 80 or over with COVID-19, enrolled during active disease. The DNA for the CDR3 is TGTGCCACCAAGGGACAGGGGCCAGATACGCAGTATTTT. This translates into CATKGQGPDTQYF.